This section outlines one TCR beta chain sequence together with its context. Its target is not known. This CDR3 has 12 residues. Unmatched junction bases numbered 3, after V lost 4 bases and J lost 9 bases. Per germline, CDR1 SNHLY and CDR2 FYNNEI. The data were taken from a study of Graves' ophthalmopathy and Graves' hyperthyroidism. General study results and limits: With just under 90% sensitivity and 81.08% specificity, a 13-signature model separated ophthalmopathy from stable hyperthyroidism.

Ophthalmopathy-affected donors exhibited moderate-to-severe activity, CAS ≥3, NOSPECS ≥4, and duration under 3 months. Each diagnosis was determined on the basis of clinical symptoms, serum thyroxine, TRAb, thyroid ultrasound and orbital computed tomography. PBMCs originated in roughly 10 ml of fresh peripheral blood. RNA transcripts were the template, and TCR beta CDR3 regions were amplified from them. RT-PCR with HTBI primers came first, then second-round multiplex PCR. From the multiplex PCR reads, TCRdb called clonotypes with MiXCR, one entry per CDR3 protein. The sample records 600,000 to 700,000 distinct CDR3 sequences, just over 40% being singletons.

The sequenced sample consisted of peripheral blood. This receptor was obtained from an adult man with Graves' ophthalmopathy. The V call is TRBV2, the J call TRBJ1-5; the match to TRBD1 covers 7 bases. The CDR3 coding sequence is TGTGCCAGCAGTGGAGGGGGCTGGCCCCAGCATTTT. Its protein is CASSGGGWPQHF.